What follows are 28 T cell receptor beta chains derived from one specimen sequenced in a study of blood T cell repertoires in COVID-19. Data came from immunoSEQ multiplex PCR; TCRdb stores just in-frame clones and leaves some out. The sample has hundreds of thousands of clones; 75% to 90% are singletons. Sequenced: PBMCs or T cells enriched from blood (not recorded which). The receptors shown here come from a man aged 18 to 30 who had recovered from COVID-19.

The chain employs TRBV7-2 and TRBJ1-1, with D possibly TRBD1 on 5 matching bases. Germline V lookup: CDR1 SGHTA, CDR2 FQGNSA. V was cut by 5 bases and J by 0 bases, with 10 bases left in between. This CDR3 region has 14 residues. The CDR3 coding sequence is TGTGCCAGCAGCCCTACAGGAATGAACACTGAAGCTTTCTTT. Translating gives CASSPTGMNTEAFF.

The V gene is TRBV14, the J gene TRBJ1-1; 7 nucleotides align to TRBD1. The ends lost 3 bases at V and 11 bases at J; junction bases unmatched: 3. Looked up from germline, CDR1 is SGHDN and CDR2 is FVKESK. CDR3 length: 11 residues. CDR3 protein: CASSQSGGAFF. DNA of the CDR3: TGTGCCAGCAGCCAGTCAGGGGGGGCTTTCTTT.

This clone was seen a few times. The chain couples TRBV4-3 to TRBJ1-4; 7 bases agree with TRBD1. The V and J ends lost 2 bases and 2 bases, in that order; junction bases with no gene match: 5. The CDR3 runs 16 residues. Per germline, CDR1 LGHNA and CDR2 YSLEER. CDR3 sequence: CASSQNRDSTNEKLFF. The CDR3 region has the DNA TGCGCCAGCAGCCAAAATCGGGACAGCACTAATGAAAAACTGTTTTTT.

This clone was found once. This chain connects TRBV18 to TRBJ1-1; 9 bases are shared with TRBD1. The CDR3 contains 17 residues. Germline lookup yields CDR1 KGHSH and CDR2 LQKENI. With V trimmed by 3 bases and J by 4 bases, 12 bases remained unmatched. The CDR3 region is CASSPPSGTGRSTEAFF. The CDR3 DNA follows: TGTGCCAGCTCACCTCCATCCGGGACAGGGAGGTCCACTGAAGCTTTCTTT.

The V and J genes are TRBV19 and TRBJ1-1, with TRBD1 matching over 7 bases. Per germline, CDR1 LNHDA and CDR2 SQIVND (reference sequence). The ends lost 6 bases at V and 0 bases at J; junction bases unmatched: 7. The CDR3 runs 15 residues. CDR3 amino acids: CASRRDRALNTEAFF. As DNA, the CDR3 is TGTGCCAGTAGACGCGACAGGGCCCTGAACACTGAAGCTTTCTTT.

DNA for the CDR3: TGTGCCAGCTCACCGACAGGGTCCTACAATGAGCAGTTCTTC. It is translated as CASSPTGSYNEQFF. The genes are TRBV18 and TRBJ2-1; 7 nucleotides align to TRBD1. The length of the CDR3 is 14 residues. V gave up 3 bases and J gave up 1 base; unmatched junction bases: 0. CDR1 is KGHSH, CDR2 LQKENI, per germline. The variable domain in full, with the rest retrieved from reference TRBV18 and TRBJ2-1, is NAGVMQNPRHLVRRRGQEARLRCSPMKGHSHVYWYRQLPEEGLKFMVYLQKENIIDESGMPKERFSAEFPKEGPSILRIQQVVRGDSAAYFCASSPTGSYNEQFFGPGTRLTVL.

The chain links TRBV6-5 to TRBJ2-1, with D tentatively TRBD2 (5 bases). Germline V gene lookup returns CDR1 MNHEY and CDR2 SVGAGI. Trimming took off 7 bases at V and 0 bases at J, with 7 bases between the two ends. The CDR3 is made up of 13 amino acids. In DNA form, the CDR3 reads TGTGCCAGCAACGGGGTCTCCTACAATGAGCAGTTCTTC. Protein product: CASNGVSYNEQFF.

V and J are TRBV11-2 and TRBJ2-1; the match to TRBD1 covers 7 bases. The CDR3 length is 14 residues. The V gene end was trimmed by 7 bases and the J gene end by 2 bases; junction bases not matched to a gene: 5. CDR1 and CDR2 from the germline V gene are SGHAT and FQNNGV. In DNA, the CDR3 is TGTGCCAGCAACCAAGGGACAGCCTACAATGAGCAGTTCTTC. As protein: CASNQGTAYNEQFF. Combining the CDR3 with reference TRBV11-2 and TRBJ2-1 gives the whole variable domain EAGVAQSPRYKIIEKRQSVAFWCNPISGHATLYWYQQILGQGPKLLIQFQNNGVVDDSQLPKDRFSAERLKGVDSTLKIQPAKLEDSAVYLCASNQGTAYNEQFFGPGTRLTVL.

V is TRBV12-3 or TRBV12-4 and J is TRBJ1-5; 9 bases line up with TRBD1. The CDR3 runs to 13 residues. Trimming took 6 bases from V and 7 from J; bases not matched to a gene: 4. The chain's CDR3 is CASRGQGAQPQHF. For the CDR3, the DNA is TGTGCCAGCAGGGGACAGGGCGCCCAGCCCCAGCATTTT.

The chain carries TRBV4-1 and TRBJ2-7; the match to TRBD1 covers 10 bases. Trimming took 1 base from V and 7 from J; bases not matched to a gene: 10. This CDR3 has 16 residues. Looked up from germline, CDR1 is MGHRA and CDR2 is YSYEKL. The chain's CDR3 is CASSQALRDRGGEQYF. As DNA, the CDR3 is TGCGCCAGCAGCCAAGCATTACGGGACAGGGGTGGTGAGCAGTACTTC.

The chain has TRBV28 and TRBJ1-1, with D tentatively TRBD1 (5 bases). Trimming left V 7 bases short and J 11 bases short, with 11 bases between. The CDR3 runs to 10 residues. Germline V gene data show CDR1 as MDHEN and CDR2 as SYDVKM. The CDR3, as DNA: TGTGCCAGCACAGGGAATGGGGCTTTCTTT. It yields the protein CASTGNGAFF.

CDR3 in DNA: TGTGCCAGCAGCCCCTGGGCGGGGAACTATGGCTACACCTTC. Translating gives CASSPWAGNYGYTF. V gene TRBV9 combines with J gene TRBJ1-2, with no clear D. CDR3 size: 14 residues. Trimming shortened V by 4 bases and J by 2 bases, and 12 bases separated the two germline ends. Germline V gene data show CDR1 as SGDLS and CDR2 as YYNGEE.

This clone was detected only once. This rearrangement joins TRBV7-8 to TRBJ1-2, with D unclear. Germline assignment: CDR1 SGHVS and CDR2 FQNEAQ. Trimming removed 6 bases at V and 5 bases at J, with 16 bases between. The CDR3 length is 14 residues. This chain's CDR3 is CASRSNSGEYGYTF. CDR3 in DNA: TGTGCCAGCAGATCCAATTCGGGAGAGTATGGCTACACCTTC.

The rearrangement uses TRBV2 and TRBJ1-2, with 7 positions matching TRBD1. The trim removed 8 bases at V and 3 bases at J, leaving 9 bases unmatched. The CDR3 contains 14 residues. The germline CDR1 and CDR2 sequences are SNHLY and FYNNEI. CDR3 in amino acids: CASGQGQSYYGYTF. CDR3 DNA sequence: TGTGCCAGCGGCCAGGGACAGAGTTACTATGGCTACACCTTC.

The J gene is TRBJ2-7, the V gene TRBV27, with TRBD1 as a possible D gene (7 bases). Between the trimmed V and J ends, which lost 5 bases and 2 bases, there was a span of 16 bases. CDR3 length: 15 amino acids. The germline gives CDR1 MNHEY, CDR2 SMNVEV (reference sequence). The CDR3, as DNA: TGTGCCAGCAGTCATTACAGGGGAGGCGCCTACGAGCAGTACTTC. This sequence encodes CASSHYRGGAYEQYF.

This sequence joins TRBV19 and TRBJ1-1; D is unresolved. The CDR3 length is 12 residues. Trimming took off 3 bases at V and 7 bases at J, with 9 bases between the two ends. Germline CDR1 reads LNHDA; CDR2 reads SQIVND (reference sequence). CDR3 DNA sequence: TGTGCCAGTAGTATTCGCCGGGGTGAAGCTTTCTTT. It yields the protein CASSIRRGEAFF.

The V gene is TRBV6-2 or TRBV6-3, the J gene TRBJ1-1; a possible D gene is TRBD1 (5 bases). CDR1 and CDR2 (germline): MNHEY, SVGEGT. V was clipped by 3 bases and J by 4 bases, with 9 bases between them. CDR3 size: 13 residues. The CDR3 DNA follows: TGTGCCAGCAGTTATCTAGGGGCCACTGAAGCTTTCTTT. It encodes CASSYLGATEAFF.

The genes are TRBV28 and TRBJ2-7, with TRBD2 identical over 10 bases. This CDR3 is built from 15 residues. CDR1 is MDHEN, CDR2 SYDVKM, per germline. Trimming cost V 8 bases and J 0 bases; bases outside gene matches: 7. CDR3 sequence: CASARLAGVSYEQYF. CDR3 coding DNA: TGTGCCAGCGCCCGCCTAGCGGGGGTCTCCTACGAGCAGTACTTC.

This rearrangement joins TRBV27 to TRBJ2-1; weak D call: TRBD2 (5 bases). CDR1 is MNHEY, CDR2 SMNVEV, per germline (reference sequence). The CDR3 is made up of 18 amino acids. Trimming pared 0 bases from V and 4 bases from J, leaving 19 bases between. For the CDR3, the DNA is TGTGCCAGCAGTTTATCGGGGTCCGGGGTTCTGGGATACAATGAGCAGTTCTTC. Translation gives CASSLSGSGVLGYNEQFF.

This clone has a handful of counts. The chain combines TRBV19 with TRBJ1-1; D is unresolved. The germline V and J ends were trimmed by 3 bases and 0 bases, with 14 bases remaining between them. CDR1 and CDR2 (germline): LNHDA, SQIVND (reference sequence). This CDR3 comprises 16 residues. The CDR3, as DNA: TGTGCCAGTAGTATCCCCTCAGGTCTAATGAACACTGAAGCTTTCTTT. Protein: CASSIPSGLMNTEAFF.

In nucleotides, the CDR3 is TGCGCCAGCAGCTTGGGGAGGGACGAGCAGTACTTC. This codes for CASSLGRDEQYF. The chain has TRBV5-1 and TRBJ2-7; tentatively, D is TRBD2 (6 bases). This CDR3 region has 12 residues. V gave up 0 bases and J gave up 5 bases, with 6 bases separating them. CDR1 is SGHRS, CDR2 YFSETQ, per germline.

The chain is built from TRBV3-1 (or the pseudogene TRBV3-2) and TRBJ2-7; TRBD2 matches 7 bases. Germline V CDR1 and CDR2: LGHDT, YNNKEL (reference sequence). CDR3 length: 12 amino acids. J gave up 5 bases and V 8 bases, and 6 bases lay outside the gene matches. CDR3 protein: CASSTSRNEQYF. In nucleotides, the CDR3 is TGTGCCAGCTCGACTAGCAGGAACGAGCAGTACTTC.

The chain joins TRBV11-2 to TRBJ1-1; D remains unclear. The V gene lost 1 base and the J gene lost 0 bases, with 9 bases spanning the gap. This CDR3 has 15 residues. Germline CDR1 reads SGHAT; CDR2 reads FQNNGV. The CDR3 DNA reads TGTGCCAGCAGCTTAGTGGCAGGCCTGAACACTGAAGCTTTCTTT. The encoded protein is CASSLVAGLNTEAFF.

The chain links TRBV7-2 to TRBJ2-7, with 9 positions matching TRBD2. The CDR3 length is 16 residues. V was pared by 5 bases and J by 2 bases, with 10 bases of the junction left unmatched. The germline gives CDR1 SGHTA, CDR2 FQGNSA. DNA of the CDR3: TGTGCCAGCAGCCCGCAGGTTGGCGGGGGGGCCTACGAGCAGTACTTC. As protein: CASSPQVGGGAYEQYF.

The V and J genes are TRBV4-1 and TRBJ1-1; possible D gene TRBD1, 5 bases. V was clipped by 4 bases and J by 8 bases, with 32 bases between them. CDR3 length: 19 amino acids. In germline, CDR1 is MGHRA, CDR2 YSYEKL. The CDR3, as DNA: TGCGCCAGCAGCCGCACCCTCTCGCAGGGAGGCCGAGTCGGTCCCGAAGCTTTCTTT. This translates into CASSRTLSQGGRVGPEAFF.

This chain uses TRBV27 with TRBJ1-2; TRBD1 agrees at 8 bases. This CDR3 is 13 amino acids long. CDR1 and CDR2 from the germline V gene are MNHEY and SMNVEV (reference sequence). V trimming: 4 bases; J trimming: 6 bases; junction bases outside the gene matches: 4. This CDR3 reads CASSYQGANGYTF. The CDR3 DNA follows: TGTGCCAGCAGTTACCAGGGGGCAAATGGCTACACCTTC.

The chain uses TRBV5-1 and TRBJ2-3; 12 nucleotides align to TRBD2. This CDR3 has 16 residues. V shed 4 bases and J 0 bases; nucleotides not matched to a gene: 3. Germline lookup yields CDR1 SGHRS and CDR2 YFSETQ. The CDR3 loop reads CASSPGTSGSTDTQYF. The CDR3 nucleotides read TGCGCCAGCAGCCCCGGGACTAGCGGGAGCACAGATACGCAGTATTTT.

This clone was found a few times. The gene calls are TRBV3-1 (or the pseudogene TRBV3-2) and TRBJ1-1; 7 bases fit TRBD1. CDR1 and CDR2 (germline): LGHDT, YNNKEL (reference sequence). V dropped 7 bases and J dropped 0; count of bases not matched to a gene: 11. This CDR3 is built from 16 residues. The CDR3 protein is CASTLYSGQMNTEAFF. The CDR3 DNA sequence: TGTGCCAGCACCCTATATTCGGGACAGATGAACACTGAAGCTTTCTTT.